The entry below gives a single TCR beta chain sequence along with its context. Assay: immunoSEQ multiplex PCR; the TCRdb copy retains only in-frame clones and omits some. The sample has about 110,000 clones; 75% to 95% are singletons. The sample is drawn from a study of OX40 agonist ivuxolimab in advanced cancers. The CDR3 loop spans 13 amino acids. From germline, CDR1 is MNHNS and CDR2 SASEGT. V lost 2 bases and J lost 7, with 8 bases in between. This TCR derives from an adult with an advanced solid tumor such as melanoma, head and neck, liver or kidney cancer. The sample here was CD4+ or CD8+ T cells sorted from blood, taken in a trial of the OX40 agonist ivuxolimab. The chain uses TRBV6-1 and TRBJ1-4; no clear D gene. This chain's CDR3 is CASSERWSEKLFF. In DNA, the CDR3 is TGTGCCAGCAGTGAAAGGTGGAGTGAAAAACTGTTTTTT.